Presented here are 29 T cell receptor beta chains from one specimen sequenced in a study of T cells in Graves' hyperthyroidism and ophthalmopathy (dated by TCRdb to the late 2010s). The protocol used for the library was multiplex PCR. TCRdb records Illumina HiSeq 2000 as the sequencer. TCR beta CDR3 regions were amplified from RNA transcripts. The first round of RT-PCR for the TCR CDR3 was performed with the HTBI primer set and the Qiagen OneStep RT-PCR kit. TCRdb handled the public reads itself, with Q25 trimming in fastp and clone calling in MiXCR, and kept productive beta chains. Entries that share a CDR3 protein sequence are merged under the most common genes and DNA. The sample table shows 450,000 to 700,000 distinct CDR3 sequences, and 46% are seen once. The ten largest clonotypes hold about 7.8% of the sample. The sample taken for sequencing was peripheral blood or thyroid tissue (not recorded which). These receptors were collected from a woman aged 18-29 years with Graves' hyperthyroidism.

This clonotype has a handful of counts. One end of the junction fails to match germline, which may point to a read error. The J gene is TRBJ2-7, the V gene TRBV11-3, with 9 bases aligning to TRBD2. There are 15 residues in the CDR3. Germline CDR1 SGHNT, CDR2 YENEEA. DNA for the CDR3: TGTGCCAGCAGCTTAATAGCGGGAGAGTCCTACGAGCAATACTTC. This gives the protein CASSLIAGESYEQYF.

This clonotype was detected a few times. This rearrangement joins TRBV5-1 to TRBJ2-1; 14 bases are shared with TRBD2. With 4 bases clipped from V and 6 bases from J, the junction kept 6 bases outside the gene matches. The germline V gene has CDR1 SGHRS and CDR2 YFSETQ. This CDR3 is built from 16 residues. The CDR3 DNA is TGCGCCAGCAGCGGTGGACTAGCGGGAGGATCCAATGAGCAGTTCTTC. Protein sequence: CASSGGLAGGSNEQFF.

CDR3 DNA sequence: TGTGCCATCAGTGAGGGGCCAGAAAGGTTCTACGAGCAGTACTTC. Amino acids: CAISEGPERFYEQYF. This rearrangement joins TRBV10-3 to TRBJ2-7; D not certain. Germline V gene data show CDR1 as ENHRY and CDR2 as SYGVKD. V lost 2 bases to trimming and J lost 3 bases, with 14 bases between them. The CDR3 is made up of 15 amino acids.

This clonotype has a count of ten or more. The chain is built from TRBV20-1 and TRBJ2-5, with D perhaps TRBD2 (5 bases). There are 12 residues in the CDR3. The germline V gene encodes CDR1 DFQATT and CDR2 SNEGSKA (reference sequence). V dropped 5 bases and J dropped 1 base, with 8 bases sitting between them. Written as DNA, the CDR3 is TGCAGTGCTCCGGGGTTCCAAGAGACCCAGTACTTC. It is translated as CSAPGFQETQYF.

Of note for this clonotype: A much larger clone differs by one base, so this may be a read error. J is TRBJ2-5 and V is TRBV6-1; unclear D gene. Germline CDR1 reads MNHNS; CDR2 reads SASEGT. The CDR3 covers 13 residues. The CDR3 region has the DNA TGTGCCATCAGTGAAGCGAGACAAGAGACCCAGTACTTC. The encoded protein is CAISEARQETQYF.

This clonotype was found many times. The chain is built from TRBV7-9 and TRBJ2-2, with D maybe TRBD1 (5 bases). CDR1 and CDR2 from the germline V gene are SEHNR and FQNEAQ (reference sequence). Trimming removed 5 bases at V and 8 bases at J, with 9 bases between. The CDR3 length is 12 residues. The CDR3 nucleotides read TGTGCCAGCAGCCCAGGGAAGGGGGAGCTGTTTTTT. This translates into CASSPGKGELFF.

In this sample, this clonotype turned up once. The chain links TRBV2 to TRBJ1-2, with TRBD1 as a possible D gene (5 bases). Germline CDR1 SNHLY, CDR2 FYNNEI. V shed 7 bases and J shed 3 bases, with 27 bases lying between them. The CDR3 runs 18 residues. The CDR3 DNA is TGTGCCAGCACCACCGTTTGGGGGGGGGAAGCGTCGGACTATGGCTACACCTTC. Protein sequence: CASTTVWGGEASDYGYTF.

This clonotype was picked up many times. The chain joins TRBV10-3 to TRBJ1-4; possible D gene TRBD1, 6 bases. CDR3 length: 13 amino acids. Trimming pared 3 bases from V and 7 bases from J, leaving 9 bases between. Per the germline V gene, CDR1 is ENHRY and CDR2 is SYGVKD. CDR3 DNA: TGTGCCATCAGTGAAGGACAGACTGAAAAACTGTTTTTT. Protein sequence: CAISEGQTEKLFF.

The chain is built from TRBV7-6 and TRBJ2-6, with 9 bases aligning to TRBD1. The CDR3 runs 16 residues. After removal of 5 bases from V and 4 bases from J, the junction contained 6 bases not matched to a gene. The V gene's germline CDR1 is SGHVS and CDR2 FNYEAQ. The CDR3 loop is CASSRVQGAGANVLTF. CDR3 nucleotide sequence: TGTGCCAGCAGCAGGGTACAGGGGGCCGGGGCCAACGTCCTGACTTTC.

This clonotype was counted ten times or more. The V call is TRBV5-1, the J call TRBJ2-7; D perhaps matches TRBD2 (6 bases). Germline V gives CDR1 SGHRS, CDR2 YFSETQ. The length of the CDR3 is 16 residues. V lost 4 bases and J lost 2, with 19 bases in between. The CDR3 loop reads CASSPSPGLATYEQYF. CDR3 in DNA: TGCGCCAGCAGCCCGTCCCCGGGACTCGCCACCTACGAGCAGTACTTC.

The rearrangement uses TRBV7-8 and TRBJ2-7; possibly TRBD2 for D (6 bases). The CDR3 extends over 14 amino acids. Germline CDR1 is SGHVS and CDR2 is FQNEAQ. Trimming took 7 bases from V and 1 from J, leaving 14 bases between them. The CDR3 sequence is CASNPARGSYEQYF. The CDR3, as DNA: TGTGCCAGCAACCCCGCCCGGGGGTCCTACGAGCAGTACTTC.

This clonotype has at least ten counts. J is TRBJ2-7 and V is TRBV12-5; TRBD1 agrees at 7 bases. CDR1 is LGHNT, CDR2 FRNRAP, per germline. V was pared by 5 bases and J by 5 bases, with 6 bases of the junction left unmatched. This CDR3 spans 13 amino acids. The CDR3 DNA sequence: TGTGCTAGTGGTACCGACAGGGTCGACGAGCAGTACTTC. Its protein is CASGTDRVDEQYF.

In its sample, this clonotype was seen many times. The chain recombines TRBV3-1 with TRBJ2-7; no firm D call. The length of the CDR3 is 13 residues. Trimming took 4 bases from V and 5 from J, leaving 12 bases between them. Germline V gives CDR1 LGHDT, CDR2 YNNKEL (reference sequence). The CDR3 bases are TGTGCCAGCAGCCCGATCGAAGGGAACGAGCAGTACTTC. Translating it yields CASSPIEGNEQYF.

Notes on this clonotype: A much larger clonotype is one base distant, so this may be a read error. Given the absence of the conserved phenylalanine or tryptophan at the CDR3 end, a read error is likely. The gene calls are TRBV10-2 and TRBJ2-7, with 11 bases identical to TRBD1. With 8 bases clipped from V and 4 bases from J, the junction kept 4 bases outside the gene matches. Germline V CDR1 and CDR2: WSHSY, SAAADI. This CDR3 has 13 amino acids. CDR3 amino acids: CASCRDRGYEQYS. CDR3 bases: TGCGCCAGCTGCCGGGACAGGGGGTACGAGCAGTACTCC.

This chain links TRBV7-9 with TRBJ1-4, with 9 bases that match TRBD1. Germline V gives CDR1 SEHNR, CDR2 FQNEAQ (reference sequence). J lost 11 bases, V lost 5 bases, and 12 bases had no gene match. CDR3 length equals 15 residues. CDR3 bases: TGTGCCAGCAGCGTTACCGGGACAGGGATGGTCAAACTGTTTTTT. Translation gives CASSVTGTGMVKLFF.

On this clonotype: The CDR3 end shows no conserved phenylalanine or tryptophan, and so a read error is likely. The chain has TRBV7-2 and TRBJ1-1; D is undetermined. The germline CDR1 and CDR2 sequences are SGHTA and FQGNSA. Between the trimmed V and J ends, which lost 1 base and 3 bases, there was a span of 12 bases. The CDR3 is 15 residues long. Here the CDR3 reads CASSLGVGWDTEAFL. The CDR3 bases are TGTGCCAGCAGCTTAGGAGTGGGTTGGGACACTGAAGCTTTCCTT.

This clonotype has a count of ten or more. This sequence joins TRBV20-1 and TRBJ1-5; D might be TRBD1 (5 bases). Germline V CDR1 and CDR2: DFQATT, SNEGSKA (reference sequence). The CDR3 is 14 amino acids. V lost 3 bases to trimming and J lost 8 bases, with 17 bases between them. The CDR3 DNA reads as TGCAGTGCTAGGGGTCCGGGGGAAGCTAAGCCCCAGCATTTT. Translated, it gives CSARGPGEAKPQHF.

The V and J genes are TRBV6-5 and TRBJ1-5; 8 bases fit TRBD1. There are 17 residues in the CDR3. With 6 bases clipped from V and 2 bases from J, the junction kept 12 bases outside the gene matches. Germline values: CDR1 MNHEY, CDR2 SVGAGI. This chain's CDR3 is CASRDRVVFKRNQPQHF. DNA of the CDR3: TGTGCCAGCAGGGACAGGGTGGTCTTTAAACGCAATCAGCCCCAGCATTTT.

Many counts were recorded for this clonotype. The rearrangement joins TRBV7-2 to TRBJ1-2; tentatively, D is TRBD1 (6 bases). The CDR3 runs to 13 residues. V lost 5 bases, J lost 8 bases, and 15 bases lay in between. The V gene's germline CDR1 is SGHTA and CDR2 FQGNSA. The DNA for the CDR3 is TGTGCCAGCAGCCCCGTAGGGGGGGGAGGCTACACCTTC. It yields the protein CASSPVGGGGYTF.

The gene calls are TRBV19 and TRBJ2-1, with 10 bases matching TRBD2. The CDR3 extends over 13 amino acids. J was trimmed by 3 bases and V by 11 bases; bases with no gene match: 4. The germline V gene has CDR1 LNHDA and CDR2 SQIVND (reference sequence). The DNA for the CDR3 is TGTGCCGCTAGCGGGAGTCGCTACAATGAGCAGTTCTTC. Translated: CAASGSRYNEQFF.

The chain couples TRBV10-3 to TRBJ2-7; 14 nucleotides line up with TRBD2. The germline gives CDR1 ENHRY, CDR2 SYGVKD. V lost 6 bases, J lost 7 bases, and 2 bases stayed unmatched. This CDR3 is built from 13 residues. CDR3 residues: CAIRGLAGDEQYF. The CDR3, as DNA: TGTGCCATCAGGGGACTAGCGGGAGATGAGCAGTACTTC.

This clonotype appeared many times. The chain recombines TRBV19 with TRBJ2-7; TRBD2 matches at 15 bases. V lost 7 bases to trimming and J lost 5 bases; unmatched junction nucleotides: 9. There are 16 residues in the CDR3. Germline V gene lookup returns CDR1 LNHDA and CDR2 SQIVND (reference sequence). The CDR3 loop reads CASITSRTSGRDEQYF. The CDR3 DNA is TGTGCCAGTATCACGTCCAGGACTAGCGGGAGGGACGAGCAGTACTTC.

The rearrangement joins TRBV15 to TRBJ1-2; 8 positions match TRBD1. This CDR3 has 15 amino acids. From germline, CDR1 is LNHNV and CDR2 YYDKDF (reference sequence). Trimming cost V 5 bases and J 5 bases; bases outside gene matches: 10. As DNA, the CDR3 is TGTGCCACCAGCGGAGCACAGGGGGTCGAGTATGGCTACACCTTC. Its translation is CATSGAQGVEYGYTF.

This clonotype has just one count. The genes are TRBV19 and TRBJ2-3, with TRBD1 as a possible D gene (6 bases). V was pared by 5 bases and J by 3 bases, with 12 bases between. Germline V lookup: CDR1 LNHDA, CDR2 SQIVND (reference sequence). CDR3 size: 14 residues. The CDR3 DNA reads TGTGCCAGTAGTGTTCAGGGGAGTACAGATACGCAGTATTTT. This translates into CASSVQGSTDTQYF.

The CDR3 protein is CASESTSRYEQFF. CDR3 sequence (DNA): TGCGCCAGCGAATCGACTAGCCGGTACGAGCAGTTCTTC. This chain joins TRBV5-1 and TRBJ2-1; TRBD2 agrees at 7 bases. Losses at the gene ends were 7 bases for V and 10 bases for J; bases not matched to a gene: 11. The CDR3 has 13 residues. Germline loops: CDR1 SGHRS, CDR2 YFSETQ.

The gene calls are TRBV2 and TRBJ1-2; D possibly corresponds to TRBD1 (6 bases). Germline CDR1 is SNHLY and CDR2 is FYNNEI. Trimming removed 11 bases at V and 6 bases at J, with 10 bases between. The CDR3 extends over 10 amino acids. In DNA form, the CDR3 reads TGTGCCGAACGACAGGATGGCTACACCTTC. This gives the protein CAERQDGYTF.

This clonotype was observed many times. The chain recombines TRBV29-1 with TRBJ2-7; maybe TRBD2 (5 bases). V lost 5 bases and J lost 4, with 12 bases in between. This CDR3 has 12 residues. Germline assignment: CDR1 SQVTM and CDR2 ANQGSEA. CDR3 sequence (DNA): TGCAGCGTTCGGGGTATTGGGTACGAGCAGTACTTC. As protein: CSVRGIGYEQYF.

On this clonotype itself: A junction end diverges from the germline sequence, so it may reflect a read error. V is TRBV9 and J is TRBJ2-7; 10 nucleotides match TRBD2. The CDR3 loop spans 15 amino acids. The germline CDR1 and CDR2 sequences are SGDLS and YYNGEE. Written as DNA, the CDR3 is TGTGCCAGCAGCCTCACTAGCGGGGTTTCCTACAAGCAGTACTTC. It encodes CASSLTSGVSYKQYF.

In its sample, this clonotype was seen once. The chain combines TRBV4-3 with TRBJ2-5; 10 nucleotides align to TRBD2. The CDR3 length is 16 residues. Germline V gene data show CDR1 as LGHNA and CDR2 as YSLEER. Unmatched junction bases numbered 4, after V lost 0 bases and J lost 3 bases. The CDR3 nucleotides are TGCGCCAGCAGCCAAGATGGGACTAGCGCAAAAGAGACCCAGTACTTC. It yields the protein CASSQDGTSAKETQYF.